The present T cell receptor beta chain was sequenced within a study of tumor-infiltrating lymphocytes in oesophageal squamous cell carcinoma. This CDR3 spans 16 amino acids. Germline V gene lookup returns CDR1 SGHVT and CDR2 SQSDAQ. TCRdb ran MiXCR on the PCR reads and lists one entry per CDR3 protein. The sample holds some 11,000 distinct CDR3 sequences, 50% to 55% seen once. Material: esophageal tumor tissue. The receptor was derived from a female donor with esophageal squamous cell carcinoma. The chain links TRBV7-4 to TRBJ2-7; 11 positions agree with TRBD1. With the DNA end fitting TRBJ1-2 better, the J assignment may be wrong. CDR3 sequence reads: CASSPRGQGANYGYTF. The CDR3 region has the DNA TGTGCCAGCAGCCCGAGGGGACAGGGGGCTAACTATGGCTACACCTTC.